This T cell receptor beta chain appears in the sequencing data of a study of neurological immune-mediated disorders. The authors made cDNA by 5'RACE with 10-nucleotide random UMIs. Sequencing runs each generated in excess of 180 million TCR-beta sequences derived from 15-18 subjects. A single record per CDR3 protein comes from TCRdb applying MiXCR to the 5' RACE reads. The data show about 120,000 distinct CDR3 sequences, about 3.2% seen once. The study, taken as a whole, reports: Phylogenetic grouping assigned the repertoires of 18 of 34 multiple sclerosis patients to one related-CDR3 cluster, which constitutes a possible signature. Because no CDR3 amino acid sequences were shared across subjects by expanded clones, private repertoires were suggested in all groups.

Per germline, CDR1 MNHEY and CDR2 SMNVEV (reference sequence). V was clipped by 5 bases and J by 0 bases, with 10 bases between them. The CDR3 is made up of 15 amino acids. Many counts were recorded for this clonotype. What it recognizes is unknown. Input material: PBMCs. The rearrangement uses TRBV27 and TRBJ1-4, with D possibly being TRBD1 (6 bases). This TCR derives from a woman in her thirties with multiple sclerosis. CDR3 sequence (DNA): TGTGCCAGCAGTCTGGGACAATCAACTAATGAAAAACTGTTTTTT. This sequence encodes CASSLGQSTNEKLFF.